The rows below give T cell receptor beta chains drawn from one sample of a study of cytomegalovirus exposure and HLA in healthy donors. Method: immunoSEQ multiplex PCR; TCRdb's copy keeps in-frame clones and lacks some. Of roughly 170,000 clones listed, approximately 82% are singletons. The sequenced sample consisted of PBMCs. The origin of the receptors is a woman aged 30 to 39 in good health and CMV-seronegative. Each CDR3 is given with its conserved first and last residue.

j_call,v_call,cdr3_aa
TRBJ1-2,TRBV28,CASSFQDRGLGYTF
TRBJ2-1,TRBV4-1,CASSQLPGLVLNEQFF
TRBJ1-5,TRBV19,CASSLDTMNQPQHF
TRBJ2-5,TRBV27,CASSLGEQYF
TRBJ2-7,TRBV27,CASRKDEDSYEQYF
TRBJ1-1,TRBV27,CASSSPDRGRTEAFF
TRBJ2-2,TRBV21-1,CASSKEEEEGMAGTGELFF
TRBJ2-7,TRBV11-2,CASSLAVGEVREQYF
TRBJ2-3,TRBV7-2,CASSPRLQGTDTQYF
TRBJ1-4,TRBV5-4,CASSLIGRDEKLFF
TRBJ2-3,TRBV19,CASSTLGGSTDTQYF
TRBJ2-2,TRBV5-1,CASSFLPEVAGNTGELFF
TRBJ1-2,TRBV29-1,CSVPGLLNYGYTF
TRBJ1-3,TRBV7-6,CASSSQGAGNTIYF
TRBJ2-7,TRBV10-1,CASSDPGTSYEQYF
TRBJ1-2,TRBV5-5,CASSQEDGQVVLTF
TRBJ2-2,TRBV5-4,CASSYRMSGANTGELFF
TRBJ1-2,TRBV5-1,CASSLEAGGGGYTF
TRBJ1-2,TRBV9,CASNPLGDNYGYTF
TRBJ1-4,TRBV5-4,CASSSRQVATNEKLFF
TRBJ2-4,TRBV5-1,CASSLVRRTVSGYQNIQYF
TRBJ1-2,TRBV28,CASGQGYYGYTF
TRBJ2-1,TRBV7-2,CASSFSQGATYNEQFF
TRBJ2-1,TRBV6-4,CASRRTGNNEQFF
TRBJ2-7,TRBV6-1,CASSPGPEVYEQYF
TRBJ2-7,TRBV7-8,CASSYDTRDREDHEQYF
TRBJ2-5,TRBV15,CATSRARDYQETQYF
TRBJ2-3,TRBV2,CASSGQESTDTQYF
TRBJ1-1,TRBV28,CASSSSHTEAFF
TRBJ1-2,TRBV6-5,CASSSGRGDYGYTF